This TCR beta chain was sequenced for a study of blood T cell repertoires in COVID-19. Study as a whole: Both acute and convalescent COVID-19 samples were obtained from the United States, Italy and Spain. Nucleic acid was either cDNA or gDNA, and it came from T cells, B-cell-depleted T cells, or PBMCs.

As processed by the authors: Amplification with reference gene primers provided the estimates of nucleated cell counts. Here immunoSEQ multiplex PCR was the method, and the copy in TCRdb shows in-frame clones only, minus some. V, J and clone size were drawn from that table, and D and trimming were deduced from the DNA. The table has more than 150,000 clones, about three quarters seen once. Trimming shortened V by 3 bases and J by 0 bases, and 24 bases separated the two germline ends. The CDR3 length is 20 residues. Germline V gene lookup returns CDR1 ENHRY and CDR2 SYGVKD. Sequencing was done on a sample of peripheral blood. The rearrangement uses TRBV10-3 and TRBJ2-4, with D perhaps matching TRBD2 (6 bases). The receptor comes from a woman in her 70s with acute or convalescent COVID-19. The CDR3 loop is CAISELEWGDRGEAKNIQYF. As DNA, the CDR3 is TGTGCCATCAGTGAATTGGAATGGGGGGATCGGGGAGAAGCCAAAAACATTCAGTACTTC.